This TCR beta chain emerged from a study of T cells in localized non-small cell lung cancer. V lost 7 bases and J 0 bases, leaving 12 bases between the germline ends. Per germline, CDR1 SQVTM and CDR2 ANQGSEA. This CDR3 contains 13 residues. The table came from immunoSEQ multiplex PCR; TCRdb's copy has only in-frame clones and leaves some out. Among fewer than 35,000 clones listed, approximately 88% were seen once. Findings of the study overall: Uninvolved adjacent lung showed the highest T cell clonality, exceeding tumor. Adjacent lung exhibited a median of about 50 among the 100 most abundant tumor clones. One tumor region alone was sequenced, and heterogeneity therefore remains possible.

This clone was observed once. The antigen is unknown. The receptor comes from an older female donor with stage I lung adenocarcinoma. The chain has TRBV29-1 and TRBJ1-2; no clear D. The input for sequencing was peripheral blood, taken before any cancer treatment. The DNA of the CDR3 is TGCAGCGCTCGACAAGTTGCTAACTATGGCTACACCTTC. It yields the protein CSARQVANYGYTF.